This entry lists 24 T cell receptor beta chains sequenced from one sample in a study of blood T cell repertoires in COVID-19 (dated by TCRdb to 2019 to 2021). Libraries were prepared through the immunoSEQ multiplex PCR assay. TCRdb took over this immuneACCESS table, retaining in-frame rearrangements with V and J assigned. Such tables are incomplete; in checked studies, under half of the missing clones stem from an unresolved V gene, and the remainder is unexplained. The table for this sample lists roughly 70,000 clones; approximately 90% of them were counted only once. The biggest ten clones account for 6.7% of the sample. The sequencing input was peripheral blood. Source of these receptors: an elderly woman with active COVID-19.

This chain uses TRBV30 with TRBJ1-2; D is perhaps TRBD1 (6 bases). The CDR3 runs to 13 residues. Trimming removed 4 bases at V and 4 bases at J, with 13 bases between. Per the germline V gene, CDR1 is GTSNPN and CDR2 is SVGIG (reference sequence). CDR3 residues: CAWTQGTTYGYTF. As DNA, the CDR3 is TGTGCCTGGACGCAGGGGACAACCTATGGCTACACCTTC.

The chain couples TRBV7-2 to TRBJ2-5; 7 nucleotides match TRBD2. Germline V CDR1 and CDR2: SGHTA, FQGNSA. J was trimmed by 1 base and V by 5 bases; bases with no gene match: 7. The length of the CDR3 is 15 residues. The CDR3, as DNA: TGTGCCAGCAGCACCCGAGCGGGATTCCAAGAGACCCAGTACTTC. This gives the protein CASSTRAGFQETQYF.

The chain recombines TRBV21-1 with TRBJ2-1; TRBD1, as called in the table, went unchecked against the DNA. TRBV21-1 is deemed a pseudogene. The CDR3 contains 18 residues. CDR3 nucleotides: TGTGCCAGCAGCAAACTTAGGATTAGGGGAAAAGTACCACGTGAGCAGTTCTTC. It yields the protein CASSKLRIRGKVPREQFF.

The chain carries TRBV5-6 and TRBJ2-7; 10 bases map to TRBD2. V was pared by 0 bases and J by 4 bases, with 7 bases of the junction left unmatched. There are 16 residues in the CDR3. Germline V lookup: CDR1 SGHDT, CDR2 YYEEEE. The DNA for the CDR3 is TGTGCCAGCAGCTTGGTGGTAGCGGGAGGACGGTACGAGCAGTACTTC. Its translation is CASSLVVAGGRYEQYF.

The chain combines TRBV19 with TRBJ2-5; 9 bases agree with TRBD2. V gave up 2 bases and J gave up 1 base; unmatched junction bases: 2. Germline V gene lookup returns CDR1 LNHDA and CDR2 SQIVND (reference sequence). The CDR3 spans 15 residues. CDR3 nucleotides: TGTGCCAGTAGTATAAAGACTAGCGGCCAAGAGACCCAGTACTTC. This codes for CASSIKTSGQETQYF.

The chain is built from TRBV3-1 (or the pseudogene TRBV3-2) and TRBJ2-3; 10 bases are a match to TRBD2. Unmatched junction bases numbered 5, after V lost 7 bases and J lost 1 base. Germline CDR1 and CDR2: LGHDT and YNNKEL (reference sequence). The CDR3 is 15 amino acids. CDR3 sequence reads: CASNVAGGGTDTQYF. The CDR3 DNA reads TGTGCCAGCAACGTAGCGGGAGGAGGCACAGATACGCAGTATTTT.

This clone came up once. This chain connects TRBV12-5 to TRBJ2-3, with unresolved D. V lost 9 bases, J lost 0 bases, and 13 bases lay in between. Germline-derived CDR1 and CDR2 are LGHNT and FRNRAP. CDR3 length equals 14 residues. The CDR3 sequence is CASSWHSSTDTQYF. The CDR3 nucleotides read TGTGCTAGCTCATGGCACAGCAGCACAGATACGCAGTATTTT. The full variable domain, with the rest looked up from reference TRBV12-5 and TRBJ2-3, is DARVTQTPRHKVTEMGQEVTMRCQPILGHNTVFWYRQTMMQGLELLAYFRNRAPLDDSGMPKDRFSAEMPDATLATLKIQPSEPRDSAVYFCASSWHSSTDTQYFGPGTRLTVL.

The V gene is TRBV3-1 (or the pseudogene TRBV3-2), the J gene TRBJ2-5, with D uncertain. The CDR3 has 13 residues. Germline CDR1 reads LGHDT; CDR2 reads YNNKEL (reference sequence). The V and J ends lost 3 bases and 2 bases respectively, with 7 bases between them. CDR3 region: CASSQSSQETQYF. In DNA, the CDR3 is TGTGCCAGCAGCCAGAGCTCGCAAGAGACCCAGTACTTC.

In its sample, this clone was seen once. The rearrangement uses TRBV9 and TRBJ2-3; weak D call: TRBD1 (5 bases). Germline CDR1 and CDR2: SGDLS and YYNGEE. The length of the CDR3 is 13 residues. The germline V and J ends were trimmed by 2 bases and 4 bases, with 8 bases remaining between them. The CDR3 nucleotides read TGTGCCAGCAGCGTGGTACAGGCAGATACGCAGTATTTT. It translates to CASSVVQADTQYF.

The chain combines TRBV9 with TRBJ2-2; 16 bases agree with TRBD2. Unmatched junction bases numbered 12, after V lost 4 bases and J lost 6 bases. CDR1 and CDR2 from the germline V gene are SGDLS and YYNGEE. The CDR3 consists of 19 residues. This CDR3 is CASSSAGTSGRAFPGELFF. The CDR3 DNA reads as TGTGCCAGCAGCTCAGCCGGGACTAGCGGGAGGGCCTTCCCCGGGGAGCTGTTTTTT.

The CDR3 loop is CASPSVSGLAGVTGELFF. The CDR3 DNA sequence: TGTGCCAGCCCCTCGGTCTCTGGGCTAGCGGGGGTTACCGGGGAGCTGTTTTTT. The V call is TRBV7-2, the J call TRBJ2-2; 10 positions agree with TRBD2. The CDR3 consists of 18 residues. The junction had 17 bases not matched to a gene; V was cut back by 8 bases and J by 5 bases. The germline V gene encodes CDR1 SGHTA and CDR2 FQGNSA.

V usage is TRBV5-1 and J usage is TRBJ2-5; D perhaps matches TRBD2 (5 bases). V gave up 1 base and J gave up 4 bases, with 14 bases separating them. The germline CDR1 and CDR2 sequences are SGHRS and YFSETQ. The CDR3 loop spans 15 amino acids. DNA for the CDR3: TGCGCCAGCAGCTTGCGGCGGGCGGCCATAGAGACCCAGTACTTC. This translates into CASSLRRAAIETQYF. The whole variable domain, filled in from reference TRBV5-1 and TRBJ2-5, reads KAGVTQTPRYLIKTRGQQVTLSCSPISGHRSVSWYQQTPGQGLQFLFEYFSETQRNKGNFPGRFSGRQFSNSRSEMNVSTLELGDSALYLCASSLRRAAIETQYFGPGTRLLVL.

The V call is TRBV5-6, the J call TRBJ2-1, with D unresolved. Germline CDR1 reads SGHDT; CDR2 reads YYEEEE. The V end lost 0 bases, the J end lost 12 bases, and 7 bases lay between the germline ends. This CDR3 is built from 11 residues. The CDR3 region has the DNA TGTGCCAGCAGCTTGGCGGAGTCGCAGTTCTTC. Its protein product is CASSLAESQFF.

V usage is TRBV25-1 and J usage is TRBJ2-2; TRBD2 matches at 12 bases. Germline CDR1 is MGHDK and CDR2 is SYGVNS. J lost 5 bases, V lost 6 bases, and 4 bases had no gene match. There are 15 residues in the CDR3. The chain's CDR3 is CASRPTSGRTGELFF. In DNA form, the CDR3 reads TGTGCCAGCAGACCGACTAGCGGGAGAACCGGGGAGCTGTTTTTT. The full variable domain, its missing parts supplied by reference TRBV25-1 and TRBJ2-2, is EADIYQTPRYLVIGTGKKITLECSQTMGHDKMYWYQQDPGMELHLIHYSYGVNSTEKGDLSSESTVSRIRTEHFPLTLESARPSHTSQYLCASRPTSGRTGELFFGEGSRLTVL.

The rearrangement uses TRBV12-2 and TRBJ2-7; the table's TRBD2 call for D was not verified on the DNA. TRBV12-2 has pseudogene status. This CDR3 region has 17 residues. CDR3 loop: CASRPPRGGRTSYEQYF. CDR3 bases: TGTGCAAGTCGCCCCCCGAGGGGCGGGAGGACAAGCTACGAGCAGTACTTC.

The gene calls are TRBV27 and TRBJ1-5; D is unresolved. CDR3 length: 14 residues. V was trimmed by 1 base and J by 2 bases, leaving 6 bases between them. Germline V lookup: CDR1 MNHEY, CDR2 SMNVEV (reference sequence). The CDR3 DNA reads TGTGCCAGCAGTTTATTCCCAGGCAATCAGCCCCAGCATTTT. Translation: CASSLFPGNQPQHF.

The chain recombines TRBV30 with TRBJ1-6; weak D call: TRBD1 (5 bases). From germline, CDR1 is GTSNPN and CDR2 SVGIG (reference sequence). The CDR3 runs 14 residues. Trimming removed 5 bases from V and 7 bases from J, with 15 bases in between. The CDR3 reads CAWEIRGINSPLHF. The CDR3 nucleotides are TGTGCCTGGGAGATCCGGGGGATAAATTCACCCCTCCACTTT.

This sequence joins TRBV24-1 and TRBJ2-6, with a tentative D call TRBD1 (6 bases). The CDR3 runs to 17 residues. CDR1 and CDR2 (germline): KGHDR, SFDVKD. Trimming removed 4 bases at V and 0 bases at J, with 12 bases between. The CDR3 here is CATSEPGHRSGANVLTF. DNA for the CDR3: TGTGCCACCAGTGAACCGGGACATCGCTCTGGGGCCAACGTCCTGACTTTC.

V is TRBV25-1 and J is TRBJ2-7; 9 nucleotides agree with TRBD2. Germline V lookup: CDR1 MGHDK, CDR2 SYGVNS. The CDR3 runs 13 residues. The J segment lost 7 bases and the V segment lost 7 bases, leaving 8 bases of the junction unmatched. The CDR3 nucleotides read TGTGCCAGCAATAGCGGGGGCTCCTCAGAGCAGTACTTC. Protein product: CASNSGGSSEQYF.

The chain joins TRBV18 to TRBJ2-2, with 8 nucleotides matching TRBD2. The CDR3 has 16 residues. Germline-derived CDR1 and CDR2 are KGHSH and LQKENI. Trimming took 0 bases from V and 7 from J; bases not matched to a gene: 7. The CDR3 DNA reads TGTGCCAGCTCACCACCAATCGGGAGGGCCATCGGGGAGCTGTTTTTT. It translates to CASSPPIGRAIGELFF.

This clone appeared a single time. The rearrangement joins TRBV2 to TRBJ2-7; 7 bases agree with TRBD1. V shed 6 bases, J shed 2 bases, and the junction held 1 base outside the gene matches. The CDR3 is 12 amino acids. Germline V gene sequence: CDR1 SNHLY, CDR2 FYNNEI. The CDR3, as DNA: TGTGCCAGCAGGGGACAGACCTACGAGCAGTACTTC. It codes for CASRGQTYEQYF.

J is TRBJ2-1 and V is TRBV5-4; TRBD2 aligns across 8 bases. CDR3 size: 17 residues. Germline assignment: CDR1 SGHNT and CDR2 YYREEE (reference sequence). V shed 6 bases and J 0 bases; nucleotides not matched to a gene: 11. CDR3 amino acids: CASTRGGGGSSYNEQFF. The CDR3 DNA reads TGTGCCAGCACCCGGGGTGGCGGGGGGAGCTCCTACAATGAGCAGTTCTTC. Filled out from reference TRBV5-4 and TRBJ2-1, the complete variable domain reads ETGVTQSPTHLIKTRGQQVTLRCSSQSGHNTVSWYQQALGQGPQFIFQYYREEENGRGNFPPRFSGLQFPNYSSELNVNALELDDSALYLCASTRGGGGSSYNEQFFGPGTRLTVL.

The rearrangement links TRBV28 to TRBJ2-1; 10 bases match TRBD1. With 5 bases clipped from V and 16 bases from J, the junction kept 8 bases outside the gene matches. This CDR3 has 12 amino acids. Germline assignment: CDR1 MDHEN and CDR2 SYDVKM. The CDR3, as DNA: TGTGCCAGCAGTGACCGGGGGACAGGGGACTTCTTC. Amino acid sequence: CASSDRGTGDFF.

This chain links TRBV18 with TRBJ1-1; tentatively, D is TRBD1 (6 bases). CDR3 length: 14 residues. V was cut by 3 bases and J by 2 bases, with 10 bases left in between. Germline assignment: CDR1 KGHSH and CDR2 LQKENI. The CDR3 loop reads CASSPTGPNTEAFF. The CDR3 DNA is TGTGCCAGCTCACCGACAGGACCCAACACTGAAGCTTTCTTT.